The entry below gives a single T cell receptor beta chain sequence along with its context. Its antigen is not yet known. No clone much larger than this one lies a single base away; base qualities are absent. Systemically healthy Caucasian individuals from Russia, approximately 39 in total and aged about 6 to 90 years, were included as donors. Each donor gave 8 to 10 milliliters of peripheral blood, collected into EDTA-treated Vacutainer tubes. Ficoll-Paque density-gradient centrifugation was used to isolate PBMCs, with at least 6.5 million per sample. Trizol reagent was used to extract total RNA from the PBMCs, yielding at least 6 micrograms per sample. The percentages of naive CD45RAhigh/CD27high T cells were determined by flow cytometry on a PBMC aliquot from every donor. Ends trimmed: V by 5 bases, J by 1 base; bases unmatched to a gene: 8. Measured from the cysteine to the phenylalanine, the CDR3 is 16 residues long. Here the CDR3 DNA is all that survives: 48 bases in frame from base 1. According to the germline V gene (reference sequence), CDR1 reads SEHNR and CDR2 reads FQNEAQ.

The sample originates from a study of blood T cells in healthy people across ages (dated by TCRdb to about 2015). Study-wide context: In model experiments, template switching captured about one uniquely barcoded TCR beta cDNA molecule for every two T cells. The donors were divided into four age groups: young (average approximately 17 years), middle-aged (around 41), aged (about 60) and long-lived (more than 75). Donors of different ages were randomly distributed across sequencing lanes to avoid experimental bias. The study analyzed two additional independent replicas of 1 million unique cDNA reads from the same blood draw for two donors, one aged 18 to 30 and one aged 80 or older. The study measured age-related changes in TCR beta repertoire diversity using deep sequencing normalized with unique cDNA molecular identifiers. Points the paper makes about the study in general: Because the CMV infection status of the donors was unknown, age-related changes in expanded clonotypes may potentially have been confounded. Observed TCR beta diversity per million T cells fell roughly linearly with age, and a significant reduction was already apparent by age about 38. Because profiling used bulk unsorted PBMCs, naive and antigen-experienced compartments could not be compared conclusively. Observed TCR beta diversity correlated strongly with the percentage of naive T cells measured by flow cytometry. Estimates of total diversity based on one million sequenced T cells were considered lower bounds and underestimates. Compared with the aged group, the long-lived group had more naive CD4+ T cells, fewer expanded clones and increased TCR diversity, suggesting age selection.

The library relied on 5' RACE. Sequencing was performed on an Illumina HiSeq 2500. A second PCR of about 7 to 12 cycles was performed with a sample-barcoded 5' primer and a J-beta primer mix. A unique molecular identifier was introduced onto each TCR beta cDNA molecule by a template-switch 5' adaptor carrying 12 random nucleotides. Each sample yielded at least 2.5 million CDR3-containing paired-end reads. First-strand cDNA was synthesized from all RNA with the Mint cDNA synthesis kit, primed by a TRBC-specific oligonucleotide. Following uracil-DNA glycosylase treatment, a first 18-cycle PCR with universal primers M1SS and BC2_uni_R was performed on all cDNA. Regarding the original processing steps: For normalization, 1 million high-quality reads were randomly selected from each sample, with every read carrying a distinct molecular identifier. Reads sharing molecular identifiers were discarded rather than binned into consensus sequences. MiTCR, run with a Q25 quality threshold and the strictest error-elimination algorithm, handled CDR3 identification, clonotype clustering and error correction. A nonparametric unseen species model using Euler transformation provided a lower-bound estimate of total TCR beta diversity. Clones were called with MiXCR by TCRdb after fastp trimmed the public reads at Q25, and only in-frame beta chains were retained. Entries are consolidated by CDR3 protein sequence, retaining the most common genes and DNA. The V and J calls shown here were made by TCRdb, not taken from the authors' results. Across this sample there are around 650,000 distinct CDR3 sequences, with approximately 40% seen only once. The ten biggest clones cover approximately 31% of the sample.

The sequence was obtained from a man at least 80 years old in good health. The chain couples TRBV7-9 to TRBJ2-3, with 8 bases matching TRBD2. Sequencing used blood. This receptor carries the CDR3 CASSPLSGGGTDTQYF. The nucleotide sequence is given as TGTGCCAGCAGCCCCCTTTCCGGGGGGGGCACAGATACGCAGTATTTT.